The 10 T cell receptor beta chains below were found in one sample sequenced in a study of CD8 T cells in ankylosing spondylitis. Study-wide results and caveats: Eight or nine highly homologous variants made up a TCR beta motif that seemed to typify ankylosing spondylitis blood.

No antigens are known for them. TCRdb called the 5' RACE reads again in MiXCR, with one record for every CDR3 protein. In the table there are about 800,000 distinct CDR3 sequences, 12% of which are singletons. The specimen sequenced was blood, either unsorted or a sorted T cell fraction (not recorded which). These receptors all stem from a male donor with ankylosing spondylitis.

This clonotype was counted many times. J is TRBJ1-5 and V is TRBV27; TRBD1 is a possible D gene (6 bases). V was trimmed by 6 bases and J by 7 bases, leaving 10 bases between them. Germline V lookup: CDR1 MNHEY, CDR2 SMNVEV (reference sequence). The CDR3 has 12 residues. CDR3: CASRGAGQPQHF. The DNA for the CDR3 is TGTGCCAGCAGGGGGGCGGGACAGCCCCAGCATTTT.

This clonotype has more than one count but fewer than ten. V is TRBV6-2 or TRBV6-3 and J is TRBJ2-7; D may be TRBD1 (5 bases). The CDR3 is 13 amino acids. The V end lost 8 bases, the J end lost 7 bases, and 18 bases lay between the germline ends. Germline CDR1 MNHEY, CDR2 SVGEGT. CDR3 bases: TGTGCCAGCCAGGGATACTTCGTGGGAGAGCAGTACTTC. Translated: CASQGYFVGEQYF.

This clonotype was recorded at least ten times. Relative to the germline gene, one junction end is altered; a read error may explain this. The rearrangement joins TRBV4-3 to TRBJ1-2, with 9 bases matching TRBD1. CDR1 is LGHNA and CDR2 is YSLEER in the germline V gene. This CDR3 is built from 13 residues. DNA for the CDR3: TGTGCCAGCAGTCAGGACAGGGGAGATGGCTACACCTTC. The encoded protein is CASSQDRGDGYTF.

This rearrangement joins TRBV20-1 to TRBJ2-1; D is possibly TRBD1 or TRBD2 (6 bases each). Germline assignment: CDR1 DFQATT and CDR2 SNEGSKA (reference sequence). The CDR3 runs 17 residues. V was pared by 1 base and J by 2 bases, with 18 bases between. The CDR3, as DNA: TGCAGTGCTAGAGGCCCGCCCCACGGGGGCCCCTACAATGAGCAGTTCTTC. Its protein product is CSARGPPHGGPYNEQFF.

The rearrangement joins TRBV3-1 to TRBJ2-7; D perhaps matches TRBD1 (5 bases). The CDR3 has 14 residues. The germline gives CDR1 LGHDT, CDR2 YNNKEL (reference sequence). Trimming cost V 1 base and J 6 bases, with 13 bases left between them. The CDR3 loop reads CASSQAGQGGEQYF. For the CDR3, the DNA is TGTGCCAGCAGCCAAGCGGGCCAGGGTGGCGAGCAGTACTTC.

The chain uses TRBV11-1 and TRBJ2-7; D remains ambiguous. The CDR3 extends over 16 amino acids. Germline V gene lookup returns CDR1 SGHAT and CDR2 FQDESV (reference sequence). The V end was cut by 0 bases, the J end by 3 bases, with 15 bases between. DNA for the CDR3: TGTGCCAGCAGCTTAGCCCCGCTGATGGTGGTCTACGAGCAGTACTTC. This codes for CASSLAPLMVVYEQYF.

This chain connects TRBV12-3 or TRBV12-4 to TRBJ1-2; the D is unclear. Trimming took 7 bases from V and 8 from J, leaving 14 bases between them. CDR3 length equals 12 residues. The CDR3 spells CASTQGYGGYTF. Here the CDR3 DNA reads TGTGCCAGCACTCAAGGGTACGGGGGCTACACCTTC.

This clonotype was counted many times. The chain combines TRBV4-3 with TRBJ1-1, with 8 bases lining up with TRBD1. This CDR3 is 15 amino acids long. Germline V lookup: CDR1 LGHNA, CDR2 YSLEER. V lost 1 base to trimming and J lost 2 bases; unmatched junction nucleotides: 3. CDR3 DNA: TGCGCCAGCAGCCAAGGACAGGGGCTTAACACTGAAGCTTTCTTT. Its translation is CASSQGQGLNTEAFF.

The CDR3 spells CSGAQGGVFDTEAFF. The CDR3 DNA reads TGCAGTGGCGCCCAGGGGGGGGTTTTCGACACTGAAGCTTTCTTT. The genes are TRBV20-1 and TRBJ1-1; 7 nucleotides match TRBD1. V lost 7 bases and J lost 3; bases outside the gene matches: 14. Germline lookup yields CDR1 DFQATT and CDR2 SNEGSKA (reference sequence). This CDR3 spans 15 amino acids.

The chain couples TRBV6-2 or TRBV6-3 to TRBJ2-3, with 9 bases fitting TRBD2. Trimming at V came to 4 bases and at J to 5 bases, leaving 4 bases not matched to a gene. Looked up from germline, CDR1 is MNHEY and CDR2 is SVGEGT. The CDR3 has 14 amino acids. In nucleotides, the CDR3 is TGTGCCAGCAGTTTAGCGGGAGCAATAGATACGCAGTATTTT. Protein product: CASSLAGAIDTQYF.